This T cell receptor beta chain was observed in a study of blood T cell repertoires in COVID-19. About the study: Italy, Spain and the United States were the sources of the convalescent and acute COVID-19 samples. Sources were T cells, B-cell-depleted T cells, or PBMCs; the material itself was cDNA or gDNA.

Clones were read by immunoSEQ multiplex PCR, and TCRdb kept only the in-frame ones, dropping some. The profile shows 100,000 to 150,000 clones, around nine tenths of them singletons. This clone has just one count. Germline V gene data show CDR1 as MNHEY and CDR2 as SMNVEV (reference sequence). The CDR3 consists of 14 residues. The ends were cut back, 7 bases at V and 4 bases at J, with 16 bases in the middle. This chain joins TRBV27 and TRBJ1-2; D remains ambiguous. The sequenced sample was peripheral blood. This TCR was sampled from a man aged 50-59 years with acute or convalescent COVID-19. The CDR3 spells CASTSFRGSYGYTF. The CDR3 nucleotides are TGTGCCAGCACCTCCTTCCGGGGAAGCTATGGCTACACCTTC.